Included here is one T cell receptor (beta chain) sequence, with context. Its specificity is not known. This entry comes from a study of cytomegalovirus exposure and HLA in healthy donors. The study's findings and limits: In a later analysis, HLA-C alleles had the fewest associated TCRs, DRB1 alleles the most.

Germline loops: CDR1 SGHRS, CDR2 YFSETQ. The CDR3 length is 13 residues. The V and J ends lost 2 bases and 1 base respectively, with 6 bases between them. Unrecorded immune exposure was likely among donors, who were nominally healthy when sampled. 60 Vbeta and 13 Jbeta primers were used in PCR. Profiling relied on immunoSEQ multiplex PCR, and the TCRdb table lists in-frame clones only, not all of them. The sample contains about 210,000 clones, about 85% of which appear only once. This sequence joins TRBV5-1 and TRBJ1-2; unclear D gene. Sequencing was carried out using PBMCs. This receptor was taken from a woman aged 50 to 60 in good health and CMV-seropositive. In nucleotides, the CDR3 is TGCGCCAGCAGCTTCGGAGTTAACTATGGCTACACCTTC. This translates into CASSFGVNYGYTF.